The 7 T cell receptor beta chains below were found in one sample sequenced in a study of blood T cell repertoires in COVID-19. The table came from immunoSEQ multiplex PCR; TCRdb's copy has only in-frame clones and leaves some out. The table includes 350,000 to 400,000 clones, roughly 87% detected once. The sample taken for sequencing was PBMCs or T cells enriched from blood (not recorded which). These receptors were collected from a woman aged 25 to 39 who had recovered from COVID-19.

Here the CDR3 reads CASSRFSPAERGLFF. For the CDR3, the DNA is TGCGCCAGCAGTAGATTTAGCCCGGCTGAACGGGGGCTGTTTTTT. The J gene is TRBJ2-2, the V gene TRBV5-1; D possibly corresponds to TRBD2 (5 bases). CDR3 length equals 15 residues. Germline V gives CDR1 SGHRS, CDR2 YFSETQ. V dropped 5 bases and J dropped 13 bases, with 24 bases sitting between them.

The chain links TRBV2 to TRBJ1-2; 7 positions agree with TRBD1. Per germline, CDR1 SNHLY and CDR2 FYNNEI. The CDR3 covers 15 residues. The junction had 20 bases not matched to a gene; V was cut back by 7 bases and J by 12 bases. The CDR3 reads CASTLPFDRVHFHTF. CDR3 sequence (DNA): TGTGCCAGCACTCTACCATTCGACAGGGTACACTTCCACACCTTC. The full variable domain, rest sourced from reference TRBV2 and TRBJ1-2, is EPEVTQTPSHQVTQMGQEVILRCVPISNHLYFYWYRQILGQKVEFLVSFYNNEISEKSEIFDDQFSVERPDGSNFTLKIRSTKLEDSAMYFCASTLPFDRVHFHTFGSGTRLTVV.

The chain recombines TRBV6-5 with TRBJ1-2; the match to TRBD1 covers 7 bases. CDR1 is MNHEY, CDR2 SVGAGI, per germline. This CDR3 has 14 amino acids. The junction had 10 bases not matched to a gene; V was cut back by 7 bases and J by 5 bases. The CDR3 DNA follows: TGTGCCAGCACTCCGACAGGGTATCGGTATGGCTACACCTTC. Protein sequence: CASTPTGYRYGYTF.

The chain's CDR3 is CASSVPVGSYEQYF. As DNA, the CDR3 is TGTGCCAGCAGTGTACCCGTTGGGAGCTACGAGCAGTACTTC. J is TRBJ2-7 and V is TRBV2, with D perhaps matching TRBD2 (5 bases). This CDR3 is 14 amino acids long. Germline values: CDR1 SNHLY, CDR2 FYNNEI. The germline V and J ends were trimmed by 4 bases and 3 bases, with 13 bases remaining between them. The variable domain in full, completed from reference TRBV2 and TRBJ2-7, reads EPEVTQTPSHQVTQMGQEVILRCVPISNHLYFYWYRQILGQKVEFLVSFYNNEISEKSEIFDDQFSVERPDGSNFTLKIRSTKLEDSAMYFCASSVPVGSYEQYFGPGTRLTVT.

The genes are TRBV30 and TRBJ1-4; 8 nucleotides agree with TRBD1. Germline lookup yields CDR1 GTSNPN and CDR2 SVGIG (reference sequence). J lost 6 bases, V lost 3 bases, and 3 bases had no gene match. This CDR3 is built from 13 residues. The CDR3 loop reads CAWRQGADEKLFF. In nucleotides, the CDR3 is TGTGCCTGGAGGCAGGGGGCTGATGAAAAACTGTTTTTT.

The chain carries TRBV12-1 and TRBJ2-2; the listed D gene, TRBD1, was not tested against the DNA. TRBV12-1 is reported as a pseudogene. The CDR3 spans 16 residues. This CDR3 is CASSFAQGRPTGELFF. The CDR3 region has the DNA TGTGCCAGCAGCTTTGCGCAGGGGCGTCCCACCGGGGAGCTGTTTTTT.

This chain links TRBV28 with TRBJ2-7, with 8 bases lining up with TRBD1. Germline assignment: CDR1 MDHEN and CDR2 SYDVKM. V shed 6 bases, J shed 4 bases, and the junction held 11 bases outside the gene matches. The CDR3 extends over 15 amino acids. In DNA form, the CDR3 reads TGTGCCAGCAGCCGATCCTGGACAGGGATATACGAGCAGTACTTC. Translated, it gives CASSRSWTGIYEQYF.